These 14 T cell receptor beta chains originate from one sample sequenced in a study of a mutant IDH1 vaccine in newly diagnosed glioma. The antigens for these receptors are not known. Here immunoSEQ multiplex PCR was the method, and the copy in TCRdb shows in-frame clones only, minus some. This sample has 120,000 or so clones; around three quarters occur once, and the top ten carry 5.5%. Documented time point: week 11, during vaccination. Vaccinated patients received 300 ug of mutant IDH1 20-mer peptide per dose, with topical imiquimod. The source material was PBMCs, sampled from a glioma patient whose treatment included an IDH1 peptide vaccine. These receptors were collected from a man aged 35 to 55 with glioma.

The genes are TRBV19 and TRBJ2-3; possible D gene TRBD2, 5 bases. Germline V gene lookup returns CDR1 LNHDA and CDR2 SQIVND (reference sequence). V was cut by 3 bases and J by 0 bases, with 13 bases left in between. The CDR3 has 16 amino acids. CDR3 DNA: TGTGCCAGTAGTATTACGAGCGGTTCTAGCACAGATACGCAGTATTTT. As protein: CASSITSGSSTDTQYF.

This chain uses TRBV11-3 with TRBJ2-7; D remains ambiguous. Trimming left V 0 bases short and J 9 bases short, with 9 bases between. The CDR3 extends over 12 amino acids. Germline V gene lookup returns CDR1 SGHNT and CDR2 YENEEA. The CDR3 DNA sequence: TGTGCCAGCAGCTTAGATCAGAGGATGCAGTACTTC. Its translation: CASSLDQRMQYF.

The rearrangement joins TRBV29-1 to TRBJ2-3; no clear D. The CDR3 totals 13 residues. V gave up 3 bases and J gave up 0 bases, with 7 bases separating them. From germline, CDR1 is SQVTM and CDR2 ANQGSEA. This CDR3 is CSVDDSSTDTQYF. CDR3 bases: TGCAGCGTTGACGATTCTAGCACAGATACGCAGTATTTT.

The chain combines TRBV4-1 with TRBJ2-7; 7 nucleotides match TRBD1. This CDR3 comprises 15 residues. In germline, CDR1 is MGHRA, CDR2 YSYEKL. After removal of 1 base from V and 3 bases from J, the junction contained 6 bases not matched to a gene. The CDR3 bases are TGCGCCAGCAGCCAAGTAGAGACAGGGAACTACGAGCAGTACTTC. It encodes CASSQVETGNYEQYF.

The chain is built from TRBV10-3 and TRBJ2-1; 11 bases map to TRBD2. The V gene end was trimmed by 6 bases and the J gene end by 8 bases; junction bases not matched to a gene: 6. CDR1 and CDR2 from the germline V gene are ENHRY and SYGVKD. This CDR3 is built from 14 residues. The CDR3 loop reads CAISLAGGFDEQFF. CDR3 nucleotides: TGTGCCATCAGCTTAGCGGGAGGGTTCGATGAGCAGTTCTTC.

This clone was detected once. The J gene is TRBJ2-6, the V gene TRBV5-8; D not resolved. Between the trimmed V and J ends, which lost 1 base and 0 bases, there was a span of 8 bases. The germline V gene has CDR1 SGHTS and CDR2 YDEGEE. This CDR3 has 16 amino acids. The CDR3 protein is CASSLLGLSGANVLTF. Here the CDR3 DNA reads TGTGCCAGCAGCTTGCTGGGCCTCTCTGGGGCCAACGTCCTGACTTTC.

The CDR3 coding sequence is TGTGCCAGCAGCCTCAAAGAGACCCAGTACTTC. It translates to CASSLKETQYF. The chain uses TRBV7-2 and TRBJ2-5; D is undetermined. The CDR3 contains 11 residues. Trimming took 5 bases from V and 3 from J, leaving 4 bases between them. Germline V gene sequence: CDR1 SGHTA, CDR2 FQGNSA.

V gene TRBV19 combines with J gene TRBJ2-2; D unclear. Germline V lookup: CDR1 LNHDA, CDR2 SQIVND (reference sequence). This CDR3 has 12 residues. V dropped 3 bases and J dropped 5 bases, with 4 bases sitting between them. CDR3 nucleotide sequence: TGTGCCAGTAGTATTAGAACCGGGGAGCTGTTTTTT. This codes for CASSIRTGELFF. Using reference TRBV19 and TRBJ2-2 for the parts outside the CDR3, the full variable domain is DGGITQSPKYLFRKEGQNVTLSCEQNLNHDAMYWYRQDPGQGLRLIYYSQIVNDFQKGDIAEGYSVSREKKESFPLTVTSAQKNPTAFYLCASSIRTGELFFGEGSRLTVL.

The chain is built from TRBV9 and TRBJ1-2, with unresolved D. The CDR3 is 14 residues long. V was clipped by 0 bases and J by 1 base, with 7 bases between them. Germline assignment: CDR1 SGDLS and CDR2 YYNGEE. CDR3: CASSVVGDNYGYTF. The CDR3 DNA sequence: TGTGCCAGCAGCGTAGTCGGGGATAACTATGGCTACACCTTC.

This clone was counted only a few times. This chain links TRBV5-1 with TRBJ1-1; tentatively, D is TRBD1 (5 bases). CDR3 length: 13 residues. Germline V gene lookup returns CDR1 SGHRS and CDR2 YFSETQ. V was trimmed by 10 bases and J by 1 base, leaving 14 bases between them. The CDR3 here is CASYEGTNTEAFF. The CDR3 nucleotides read TGCGCCTCCTATGAAGGGACGAACACTGAAGCTTTCTTT.

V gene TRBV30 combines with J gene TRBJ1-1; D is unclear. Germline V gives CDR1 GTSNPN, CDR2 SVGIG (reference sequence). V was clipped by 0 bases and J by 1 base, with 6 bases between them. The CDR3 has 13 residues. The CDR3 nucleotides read TGTGCCTGGAGTGTACAGTCGAACACTGAAGCTTTCTTT. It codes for CAWSVQSNTEAFF.

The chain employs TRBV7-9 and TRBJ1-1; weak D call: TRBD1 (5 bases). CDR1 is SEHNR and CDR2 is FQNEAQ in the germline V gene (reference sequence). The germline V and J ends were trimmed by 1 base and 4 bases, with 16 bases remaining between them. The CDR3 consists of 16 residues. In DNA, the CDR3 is TGTGCCAGCAGCTTAGAAAGGGACGGGGAAATCACTGAAGCTTTCTTT. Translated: CASSLERDGEITEAFF. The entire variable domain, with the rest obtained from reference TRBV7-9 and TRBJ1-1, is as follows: DTGVSQNPRHKITKRGQNVTFRCDPISEHNRLYWYRQTLGQGPEFLTYFQNEAQLEKSRLLSDRFSAERPKGSFSTLEIQRTEQGDSAMYLCASSLERDGEITEAFFGQGTRLTVV.

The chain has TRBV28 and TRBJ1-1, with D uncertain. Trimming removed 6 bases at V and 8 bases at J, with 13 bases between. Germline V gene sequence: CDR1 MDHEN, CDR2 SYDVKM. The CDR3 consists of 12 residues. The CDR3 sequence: CASRIRREEAFF. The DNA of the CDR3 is TGTGCCAGCAGGATCCGACGGGAAGAAGCTTTCTTT.

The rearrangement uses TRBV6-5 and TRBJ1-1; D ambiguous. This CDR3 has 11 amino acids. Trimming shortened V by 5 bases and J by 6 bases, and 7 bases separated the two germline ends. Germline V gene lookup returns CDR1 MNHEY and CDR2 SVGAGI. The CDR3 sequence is CASSPGAEAFF. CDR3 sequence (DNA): TGTGCCAGCAGTCCCGGCGCTGAAGCTTTCTTT.